This T cell receptor beta chain comes out of a study of T cell repertoires in cytomegalovirus infection. For the study at large: Both CMV infection and a matching HLA type were indicated by public TCR beta signatures. Study findings and constraints: Individuals carrying CMV plus the relevant HLA were identified by cumulative frequency of public TCR beta families.

Germline V lookup: CDR1 SGHTA, CDR2 FQGNSA. CDR3 size: 15 residues. The V end was cut by 6 bases, the J end by 2 bases, with 17 bases between. A word on this clonotype: Its specificity is not known.

One entry per CDR3 protein, called by TCRdb with MiXCR from the reads. This table holds about 700,000 distinct CDR3 sequences, around 30% found once. The material was cultured PBMCs, obtained from culture after CMV antigen stimulation. The chain recombines TRBV7-2 with TRBJ2-7; D not resolved. The sequence derives from a human donor in good health (CMV status not recorded). Some clones in this sample may be carry-over from other donors' samples. The CDR3 region is CASSHHGSSTYEQYF. In nucleotides, the CDR3 is TGTGCCAGCAGTCACCACGGCAGCTCTACCTACGAGCAGTACTTC.